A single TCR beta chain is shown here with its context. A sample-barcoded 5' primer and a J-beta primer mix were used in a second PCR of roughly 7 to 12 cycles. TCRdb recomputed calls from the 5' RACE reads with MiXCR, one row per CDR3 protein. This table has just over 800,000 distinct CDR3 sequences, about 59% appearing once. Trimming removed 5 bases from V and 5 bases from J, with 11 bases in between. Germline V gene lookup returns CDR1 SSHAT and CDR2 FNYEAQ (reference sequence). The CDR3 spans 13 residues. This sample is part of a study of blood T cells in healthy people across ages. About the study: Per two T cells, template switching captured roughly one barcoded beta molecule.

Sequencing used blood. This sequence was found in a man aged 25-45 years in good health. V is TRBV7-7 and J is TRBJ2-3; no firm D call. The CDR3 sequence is CASSPRLVDTQYF. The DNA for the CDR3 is TGTGCCAGCAGCCCCCGGTTGGTAGATACGCAGTATTTT. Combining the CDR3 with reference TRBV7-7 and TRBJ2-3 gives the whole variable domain GAGVSQSPRYKVTKRGQDVTLRCDPISSHATLYWYQQALGQGPEFLTYFNYEAQPDKSGLPSDRFSAERPEGSISTLTIQRTEQRDSAMYRCASSPRLVDTQYFGPGTRLTVL.